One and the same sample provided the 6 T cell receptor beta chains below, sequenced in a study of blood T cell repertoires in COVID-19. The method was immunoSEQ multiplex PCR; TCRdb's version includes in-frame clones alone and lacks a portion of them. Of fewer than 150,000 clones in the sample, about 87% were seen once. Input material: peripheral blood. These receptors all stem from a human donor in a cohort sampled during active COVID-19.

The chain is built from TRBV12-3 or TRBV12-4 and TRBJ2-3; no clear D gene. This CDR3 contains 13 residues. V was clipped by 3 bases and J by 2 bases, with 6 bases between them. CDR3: CASSFLPTDTQYF. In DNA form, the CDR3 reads TGTGCCAGCAGTTTTCTTCCCACAGATACGCAGTATTTT.

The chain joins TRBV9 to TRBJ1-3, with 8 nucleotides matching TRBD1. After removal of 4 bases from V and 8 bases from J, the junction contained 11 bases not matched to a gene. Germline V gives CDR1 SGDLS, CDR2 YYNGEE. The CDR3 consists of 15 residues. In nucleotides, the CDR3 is TGTGCCAGCAGCCCCCACGACAGGGGTGAGGACACCATATATTTT. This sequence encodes CASSPHDRGEDTIYF.

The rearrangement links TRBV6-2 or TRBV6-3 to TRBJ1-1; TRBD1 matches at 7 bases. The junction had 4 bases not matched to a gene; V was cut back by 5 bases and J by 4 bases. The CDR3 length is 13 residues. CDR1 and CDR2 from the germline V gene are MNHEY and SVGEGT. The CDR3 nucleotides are TGTGCCAGCAGTGACAGGGTTGGCACTGAAGCTTTCTTT. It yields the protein CASSDRVGTEAFF.

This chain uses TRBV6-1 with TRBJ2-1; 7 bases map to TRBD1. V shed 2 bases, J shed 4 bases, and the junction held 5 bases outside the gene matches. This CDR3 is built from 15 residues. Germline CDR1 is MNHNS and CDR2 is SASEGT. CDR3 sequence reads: CASSETGVGYNEQFF. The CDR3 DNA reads TGTGCCAGCAGTGAAACAGGGGTTGGGTACAATGAGCAGTTCTTC.

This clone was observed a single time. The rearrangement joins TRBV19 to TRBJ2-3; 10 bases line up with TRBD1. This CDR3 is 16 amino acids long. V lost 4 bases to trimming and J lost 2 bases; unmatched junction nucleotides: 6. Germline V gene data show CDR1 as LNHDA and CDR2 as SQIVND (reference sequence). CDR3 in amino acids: CASSTTGTGDTDTQYF. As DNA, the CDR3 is TGTGCCAGTAGTACCACCGGGACAGGGGACACAGATACGCAGTATTTT.

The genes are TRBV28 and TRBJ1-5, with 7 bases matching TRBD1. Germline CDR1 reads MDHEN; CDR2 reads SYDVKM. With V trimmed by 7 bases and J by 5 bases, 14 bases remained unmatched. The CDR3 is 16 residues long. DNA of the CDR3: TGTGCCAGCAACAACGGACAGGCAACCCGGGATCAGCCCCAGCATTTT. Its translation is CASNNGQATRDQPQHF.